This record concerns one T cell receptor beta chain sequence. Its antigen remains unknown. Treatment here: oral pan-JAK inhibitor, 5-10 mg twice daily. Reverse transcription of extracted RNA yielded cDNA, which provided the sequencing template. Sequencing was performed with immunoSEQ multiplex PCR; in TCRdb, only in-frame clones are kept and a portion is missing. The sample shows 64,000 or so clones, about 43% of them seen only once. Germline V gives CDR1 LNHDA, CDR2 SQIVND (reference sequence). With V trimmed by 6 bases and J by 0 bases, 2 bases remained unmatched. The CDR3 is made up of 14 amino acids. The record originates from a study of CD8+ T cells in alopecia areata. Study-wide points: Higher clonality was seen in lesional scalp than in normal scalp, especially in alopecia totalis/universalis. Having just one nonresponder leaves the connection between baseline CD8+ expansion and response unresolved.

The origin of this receptor is a human donor with alopecia areata. The material sequenced was CD8+ T cells sorted from blood, taken at roughly week 36, from a patient treated with tofacitinib. The rearrangement uses TRBV19 and TRBJ2-5; 9 nucleotides match TRBD1. CDR3 amino acids: CASRDRGYQETQYF. The CDR3 DNA reads as TGTGCCAGTAGGGACAGGGGCTACCAAGAGACCCAGTACTTC.